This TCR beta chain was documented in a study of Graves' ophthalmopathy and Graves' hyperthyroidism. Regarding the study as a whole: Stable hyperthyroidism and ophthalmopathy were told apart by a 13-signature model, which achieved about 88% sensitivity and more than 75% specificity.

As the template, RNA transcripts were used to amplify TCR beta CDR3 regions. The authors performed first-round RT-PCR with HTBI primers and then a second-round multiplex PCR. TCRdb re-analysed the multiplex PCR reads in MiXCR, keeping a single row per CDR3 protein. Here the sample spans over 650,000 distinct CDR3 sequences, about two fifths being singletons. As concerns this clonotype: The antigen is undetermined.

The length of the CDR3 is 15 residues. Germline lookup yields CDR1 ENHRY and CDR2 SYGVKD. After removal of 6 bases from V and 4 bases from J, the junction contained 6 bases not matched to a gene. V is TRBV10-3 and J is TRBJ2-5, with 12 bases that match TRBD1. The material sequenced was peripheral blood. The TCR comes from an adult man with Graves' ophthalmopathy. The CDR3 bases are TGTGCCATCAGGCCCGGGACAGGGGGCGTAGAGACCCAGTACTTC. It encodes CAIRPGTGGVETQYF.